Shown below are 26 T cell receptor beta chains from a single sample sequenced in a study of shared clonotypes between healthy human individuals. Here immunoSEQ multiplex PCR was the method, and the copy in TCRdb shows in-frame clones only, minus some. Among a few million clones, around 90% were seen once, and the ten largest hold 0.13% to 0.15%. The sequenced sample consisted of naive CD4+ T cells sorted from blood. As for subset: CD45RA+ positively selected. All receptors come from a man in his late teens or twenties in good health.

This sequence joins TRBV6-1 and TRBJ1-2; D remains ambiguous. The ends were cut back, 4 bases at V and 5 bases at J, with 14 bases in the middle. This CDR3 is 14 amino acids long. Germline assignment: CDR1 MNHNS and CDR2 SASEGT. The CDR3 region has the DNA TGTGCCAGCAGTGCAGACTTCGCAGGTTATGGCTACACCTTC. Translated: CASSADFAGYGYTF.

In the case of this clone: In the same sample, other DNA sequences code for this CDR3. The chain combines TRBV6-6 with TRBJ2-7, with a weak D call TRBD1 (6 bases). CDR1 and CDR2 (germline): MNHNY, SVGAGI (reference sequence). CDR3 size: 12 residues. V was shortened by 5 bases and J by 3 bases, with 8 bases between the two germline ends. The CDR3 spells CASSPGVYEQYF. The CDR3 nucleotides read TGTGCCAGCAGTCCAGGGGTCTACGAGCAGTACTTC.

The chain's CDR3 is CASSQGTSGYEQYF. The CDR3, as DNA: TGTGCCAGCTCCCAGGGGACTAGCGGATACGAGCAGTACTTC. This chain links TRBV18 with TRBJ2-7; 11 bases match TRBD2. This CDR3 has 14 amino acids. Germline V lookup: CDR1 KGHSH, CDR2 LQKENI. V was clipped by 6 bases and J by 4 bases; unmatched bases: 5.

CDR3 region: CASSLGDSHYGYTF. The CDR3 coding sequence is TGCGCCAGCAGCTTGGGGGACAGTCACTATGGCTACACCTTC. The chain recombines TRBV5-1 with TRBJ1-2; 7 nucleotides line up with TRBD1. Germline CDR1 reads SGHRS; CDR2 reads YFSETQ. The CDR3 sequence is 14 residues long. V gave up 0 bases and J gave up 3 bases; unmatched junction bases: 2.

This chain uses TRBV6-1 with TRBJ1-5, with D unresolved. Germline lookup yields CDR1 MNHNS and CDR2 SASEGT. This CDR3 has 19 residues. V was pared by 2 bases and J by 2 bases, with 22 bases between. DNA for the CDR3: TGTGCCAGCAGTGAATTGCCCAGGCGGCTTACTGTAGGCAATCAGCCCCAGCATTTT. Its translation is CASSELPRRLTVGNQPQHF.

V gene TRBV6-5 combines with J gene TRBJ1-1; no reliable D call. The ends were cut back, 0 bases at V and 1 base at J, with 9 bases in the middle. Germline loops: CDR1 MNHEY, CDR2 SVGAGI. CDR3 size: 15 residues. The CDR3 spells CASSYSLIGNTEAFF. The CDR3 DNA sequence: TGTGCCAGCAGTTACTCGTTAATTGGGAACACTGAAGCTTTCTTT.

The chain links TRBV18 to TRBJ2-3; D might be TRBD1 (6 bases). This CDR3 has 15 amino acids. In germline, CDR1 is KGHSH, CDR2 LQKENI. V lost 3 bases and J lost 2, with 12 bases in between. The CDR3 nucleotides read TGTGCCAGCTCACCTAGGGCAGGGGACACAGATACGCAGTATTTT. It encodes CASSPRAGDTDTQYF.

A note on this clone: This specimen includes other DNA sequences encoding the same CDR3. The chain recombines TRBV7-9 with TRBJ2-3; 8 bases are shared with TRBD2. This CDR3 contains 15 residues. Germline V gene data show CDR1 as SEHNR and CDR2 as FQNEAQ (reference sequence). V gave up 5 bases and J gave up 2 bases; unmatched junction bases: 6. The CDR3 sequence is CASSPTGGDTDTQYF. The DNA for the CDR3 is TGTGCCAGCAGCCCTACGGGAGGGGACACAGATACGCAGTATTTT. The full variable domain, rest sourced from reference TRBV7-9 and TRBJ2-3, is DTGVSQNPRHKITKRGQNVTFRCDPISEHNRLYWYRQTLGQGPEFLTYFQNEAQLEKSRLLSDRFSAERPKGSFSTLEIQRTEQGDSAMYLCASSPTGGDTDTQYFGPGTRLTVL.

V usage is TRBV6-6 and J usage is TRBJ2-7; 8 bases map to TRBD2. The CDR3 sequence is 13 residues long. CDR1 is MNHNY, CDR2 SVGAGI, per germline (reference sequence). J lost 2 bases, V lost 5 bases, and 2 bases had no gene match. CDR3 protein: CASSRAGAYEQYF. The CDR3 DNA reads as TGTGCCAGCAGTCGAGCGGGGGCCTACGAGCAGTACTTC.

This chain connects TRBV5-8 to TRBJ1-2, with D hard to call. V was shortened by 0 bases and J by 4 bases, with 13 bases between the two germline ends. Germline CDR1 SGHTS, CDR2 YDEGEE. This CDR3 is 15 amino acids long. The CDR3 nucleotides read TGTGCCAGCAGCTTGGCCGCGGGGAAAGGCTATGGCTACACCTTC. The encoded protein is CASSLAAGKGYGYTF.

The chain carries TRBV6-6 and TRBJ1-4, with 8 bases identical to TRBD1. CDR1 is MNHNY, CDR2 SVGAGI, per germline (reference sequence). Trimming removed 5 bases from V and 7 bases from J; junction bases left unmatched: 9. The CDR3 spans 15 residues. The CDR3 DNA reads TGTGCCAGCAGTGAGAACAGGGGGGGTAGTGAAAAACTGTTTTTT. Translating gives CASSENRGGSEKLFF.

The rearrangement uses TRBV9 and TRBJ1-5; perhaps TRBD1 as D (6 bases). With 3 bases removed from V and 4 bases from J, the gap between germline ends came to 14 bases. Germline assignment: CDR1 SGDLS and CDR2 YYNGEE. The CDR3 length is 15 residues. CDR3 loop: CASSASGVSNQPQHF. In nucleotides, the CDR3 is TGTGCCAGCAGCGCATCAGGGGTGTCGAATCAGCCCCAGCATTTT.

Concerning this clone: Other nucleotide sequences from this sample produce the same CDR3. The V gene is TRBV7-9, the J gene TRBJ2-3; tentative D call: TRBD1 (5 bases). V was clipped by 0 bases and J by 6 bases, with 7 bases between them. Germline V gives CDR1 SEHNR, CDR2 FQNEAQ (reference sequence). This CDR3 contains 13 residues. CDR3 in DNA: TGTGCCAGCAGCTTAGCGGGGCCCGATACGCAGTATTTT. This sequence encodes CASSLAGPDTQYF.

The CDR3 DNA sequence: TGTGCCAGCAGCTTCGGGACCCTAGTTTCAAACAATGAGCAGTTCTTC. Translating gives CASSFGTLVSNNEQFF. The V gene is TRBV13, the J gene TRBJ2-1; either TRBD1 or TRBD2 may supply D (5 bases each). Germline V CDR1 and CDR2: PRHDT, FYEKMQ (reference sequence). Trimming shortened V by 3 bases and J by 5 bases, and 17 bases separated the two germline ends. The CDR3 loop spans 16 amino acids.

As for this clone: Other DNA sequences in this sample translate to the same CDR3. The J gene is TRBJ2-7, the V gene TRBV6-5; D gene ambiguous. The CDR3 sequence is 12 residues long. Trimming left V 5 bases short and J 2 bases short, with 7 bases between. CDR1 and CDR2 from the germline V gene are MNHEY and SVGAGI. The DNA for the CDR3 is TGTGCCAGCAGTAGGGCCACCTACGAGCAGTACTTC. This sequence encodes CASSRATYEQYF.

As to this clone: The same CDR3 can be traced to other DNA sequences in this sample. The chain carries TRBV5-1 and TRBJ1-5; TRBD1 is a possible D gene (5 bases). The CDR3 sequence is 14 residues long. Per the germline V gene, CDR1 is SGHRS and CDR2 is YFSETQ. V was shortened by 4 bases and J by 3 bases, with 11 bases between the two germline ends. The CDR3 DNA reads TGCGCCAGCAGCCCAGACAGTCCCAATCAGCCCCAGCATTTT. It specifies CASSPDSPNQPQHF.

The J gene is TRBJ1-1, the V gene TRBV5-1; a weak D match, TRBD1 (6 bases). This CDR3 spans 16 amino acids. Looked up from germline, CDR1 is SGHRS and CDR2 is YFSETQ. V dropped 1 base and J dropped 0 bases, with 13 bases sitting between them. DNA of the CDR3: TGCGCCAGCAGCTTGTCTAGCCAGGGGATGAACACTGAAGCTTTCTTT. Translation gives CASSLSSQGMNTEAFF.

In its sample, this clone was seen once. CDR3 protein: CASSLSLAGVYEQYF. For the CDR3, the DNA is TGTGCCAGCAGCTTGTCCCTAGCGGGAGTCTACGAGCAGTACTTC. This chain uses TRBV5-4 with TRBJ2-7, with 10 bases identical to TRBD2. After removal of 1 base from V and 3 bases from J, the junction contained 4 bases not matched to a gene. The germline V gene has CDR1 SGHNT and CDR2 YYREEE (reference sequence). There are 15 residues in the CDR3.

This clone appeared a single time. The rearrangement links TRBV28 to TRBJ2-3; D is perhaps TRBD2 (6 bases). V was shortened by 4 bases and J by 5 bases, with 19 bases between the two germline ends. Germline V gene lookup returns CDR1 MDHEN and CDR2 SYDVKM. This CDR3 spans 16 amino acids. As DNA, the CDR3 is TGTGCCAGCAGTTCCCCCCGGGGCGGGGCTATAGATACGCAGTATTTT. Translation: CASSSPRGGAIDTQYF.

Notes on this clone: Other DNA sequences within the sample encode an identical CDR3. The CDR3 sequence: CASSVTGSNQPQHF. CDR3 DNA: TGTGCCAGCAGTGTGACGGGAAGCAATCAGCCCCAGCATTTT. V and J are TRBV25-1 and TRBJ1-5; D uncertain. Germline CDR1 is MGHDK and CDR2 is SYGVNS. The CDR3 consists of 14 residues. Trimming shortened V by 4 bases and J by 1 base, and 8 bases separated the two germline ends.

Comments on this clone: The same CDR3 also results from other DNA sequences found in this sample. V usage is TRBV28 and J usage is TRBJ1-2; no definite D call. The germline V and J ends were trimmed by 8 bases and 2 bases, with 9 bases remaining between them. The CDR3 has 12 amino acids. CDR1 and CDR2 (germline): MDHEN, SYDVKM. The CDR3 DNA sequence: TGTGCCAGCCGACCAGCCAACTATGGCTACACCTTC. Protein sequence: CASRPANYGYTF.

J is TRBJ2-7 and V is TRBV7-2, with 8 bases identical to TRBD1. J gave up 3 bases and V 2 bases, and 3 bases lay outside the gene matches. The length of the CDR3 is 14 residues. Per the germline V gene, CDR1 is SGHTA and CDR2 is FQGNSA. CDR3 region: CASSLSGGGYEQYF. The CDR3, as DNA: TGTGCCAGCAGCTTATCAGGGGGCGGCTACGAGCAGTACTTC.

V usage is TRBV10-3 and J usage is TRBJ2-7, with a weak D call TRBD2 (6 bases). Between the trimmed V and J ends, which lost 2 bases and 5 bases, there was a span of 19 bases. The CDR3 contains 16 residues. In germline, CDR1 is ENHRY, CDR2 SYGVKD. The CDR3 is CAISERGGEIVNEQYF. The CDR3 coding sequence is TGTGCCATCAGTGAGAGAGGCGGGGAGATAGTCAACGAGCAGTACTTC.

The V gene is TRBV6-4, the J gene TRBJ2-5, with D unresolved. CDR3 size: 12 residues. The V and J ends lost 4 bases and 2 bases respectively, with 5 bases between them. Germline CDR1 is MRHNA and CDR2 is SNTAGT. The CDR3 DNA follows: TGTGCCAGCAGTGGGCAGCAAGAGACCCAGTACTTC. Residues: CASSGQQETQYF.

This chain joins TRBV9 and TRBJ2-2; a weak D match, TRBD1 (6 bases). V was pared by 0 bases and J by 6 bases, with 15 bases between. The CDR3 covers 16 residues. Germline loops: CDR1 SGDLS, CDR2 YYNGEE. CDR3 sequence: CASSVDRAVWAGELFF. The CDR3, as DNA: TGTGCCAGCAGCGTAGACAGGGCGGTGTGGGCCGGGGAGCTGTTTTTT. Together with reference TRBV9 and TRBJ2-2, the CDR3 gives the full variable domain: DSGVTQTPKHLITATGQRVTLRCSPRSGDLSVYWYQQSLDQGLQFLIQYYNGEERAKGNILERFSAQQFPDLHSELNLSSLELGDSALYFCASSVDRAVWAGELFFGEGSRLTVL.

CDR3 amino acids: CASSIAETDTQYF. In DNA form, the CDR3 reads TGTGCCAGTAGTATTGCTGAAACGGATACGCAGTATTTT. This chain uses TRBV19 with TRBJ2-3; D is unresolved. Germline CDR1 reads LNHDA; CDR2 reads SQIVND (reference sequence). The V and J ends lost 3 bases and 6 bases respectively, with 10 bases between them. The CDR3 has 13 amino acids.